This entry lists 21 T cell receptor delta chains sequenced from one sample in a study of γδ T cells in repeated Plasmodium falciparum infection. TCRdb re-identified clones in the multiplex PCR reads via CATT. The table includes around 52,000 delta-chain clones, around 1.8% detected once. Bulk repertoires came from Vgamma9/Vdelta2+ or Vdelta2-negative gammadelta T cells flow-sorted from PBMC. The sequencing sample was made of gamma-delta T cells from blood. The receptors shown here come from a pool of human donors (malaria-infected and uninfected, not separated).

About this clone itself: TCRdb's entry gives the protein of a much larger clone, which mismatches this DNA's translation at residue 6, likely from a read error; the protein reported here is translated from the DNA. The chain recombines TRDV1 with TRDJ1; 9 bases match TRDD3. Per germline, CDR1 TSWWSYY and CDR2 QGS. This CDR3 is 24 amino acids long. Trimming at V came to 4 bases and at J to 7 bases, leaving 37 bases not matched to a gene. CDR3 sequence (DNA): TGTGCTCTTGGGGGCCTTGGGAGTGTGACGACCGGGGCACTGGGGGAGAGTCGGTTCGGTAAACTCATCTTT. This encodes CALGGLGSVTTGALGESRFGKLIF.

The sample holds many counts of this clone. V gene TRDV1 combines with J gene TRDJ1, with 8 bases lining up with TRDD2. The V gene end was trimmed by 3 bases and the J gene end by 3 bases; junction bases not matched to a gene: 27. The length of the CDR3 is 22 residues. Germline CDR1 is TSWWSYY and CDR2 is QGS. The CDR3 reads CALGESFLLLRRGLYVPDKLIF. In DNA form, the CDR3 reads TGTGCTCTTGGGGAGAGCTTCCTACTACTGCGGAGGGGCCTTTACGTTCCCGATAAACTCATCTTT.

This clone turned up a few times. This probably arose from a read error, given a far larger clone one base away. The identical CDR3 is also encoded by other nucleotide sequences in the sample. The chain carries TRDV1 and TRDJ1; D is perhaps TRDD2 (5 bases). The CDR3 has 17 residues. Germline assignment: CDR1 TSWWSYY and CDR2 QGS. The CDR3 reads CALGDVVIFLSTDKLIF. The CDR3 nucleotides are TGTGCTCTTGGGGACGTAGTAATTTTCCTCTCCACCGATAAGCTCATCTTT.

Only a few counts were recorded for this clone. A read error is likely here: a far larger clone is one base away. This specimen includes other DNA sequences encoding the same CDR3. The V and J genes are TRDV1 and TRDJ1; TRDD3 agrees at 8 bases. The CDR3 length is 16 residues. CDR1 and CDR2 (germline): TSWWSYY, QGS. The CDR3: CALAVPVTYWGSELIF. The CDR3 bases are TGCGCTCTTGCCGTTCCTGTGACCTACTGGGGGTCCGAACTCATCTTT.

This clone was observed many times. One base separates it from a far larger clone, so it is likely a read error. Other nucleotide sequences from this sample produce the same CDR3. The chain recombines TRDV1 with TRDJ1; a possible D gene is TRDD3 (5 bases). Germline V gives CDR1 TSWWSYY, CDR2 QGS. This CDR3 comprises 11 residues. CDR3 in DNA: TGTGCTCTCGGGGAAAATCGTAAACTCATCTTT. It encodes CALGENRKLIF.

Ten or more counts support this clone. The protein given by TCRdb reflects a much larger clone and differs at residue 9 from this DNA's translation, likely from a read error; the protein shown is the DNA's translation. The chain has TRDV1 and TRDJ1; the D is unclear. V was pared by 2 bases and J by 4 bases, with 17 bases between. The CDR3 consists of 16 residues. In germline, CDR1 is TSWWSYY, CDR2 QGS. In DNA, the CDR3 is TGTGCTCTTGGGGAAACGACGCGCCGGTTAAACGATAAACTCATCTTT. It translates to CALGETTRRLNDKLIF.

This clone was counted many times. The chain joins TRDV1 to TRDJ1; a weak D match, TRDD3 (5 bases). The V end lost 2 bases, the J end lost 0 bases, and 31 bases lay between the germline ends. The germline CDR1 and CDR2 sequences are TSWWSYY and QGS. This CDR3 is built from 22 residues. The CDR3 protein is CALGEFGTGGWGPNPYTDKLIF. The CDR3 coding sequence is TGTGCTCTTGGGGAATTCGGGACGGGGGGGTGGGGACCGAACCCTTACACCGATAAACTCATCTTT.

This clone was seen many times. The protein that TCRdb holds for this DNA derives from a much larger clone and differs from the translated DNA at residue 16, which likely indicates a read error; the protein shown here is translated from the DNA. This chain connects TRDV3 to TRDJ1; TRDD3 aligns across 9 bases. This CDR3 region has 21 residues. The V gene's germline CDR1 is TVYSNPD and CDR2 GDNSRS (reference sequence). V shed 2 bases, J shed 3 bases, and the junction held 28 bases outside the gene matches. The CDR3 DNA reads as TGTGCCTTTTCCGCCTTCCTCCAAAATAGGAGACTGGGGGAGATCGCCGATAAACTCATCTTT. This translates into CAFSAFLQNRRLGEIADKLIF.

To note about this clone: Sequence at one end of the junction differs from germline and may be a read error. This same CDR3 is encoded by further DNA sequences in the sample. The chain is built from TRDV1 and TRDJ1; TRDD2 or TRDD3 may be the D gene (5 bases each). The J gene, missing from TCRdb, was assigned here through DNA to germline matching. The germline CDR1 and CDR2 sequences are TSWWSYY and QGS. The CDR3 spans 18 residues. The CDR3 nucleotides are TGCGCTCTTGGGGACCTAAAACCCCACTTCCCGTACACCGATAAACTCATCTTT. Protein product: CALGDLKPHFPYTDKLIF.

Of note for this clone: A far more abundant clone sits one base away, making this likely a read error. Other DNA sequences from this sample encode an identical CDR3 as well. The chain joins TRDV3 to TRDJ1; 7 bases line up with TRDD3. Since TCRdb gives no J gene, matching the DNA to germline was used here to assign it. CDR3 length equals 18 residues. J gave up 0 bases and V 0 bases, and 16 bases lay outside the gene matches. Germline V lookup: CDR1 TVYSNPD, CDR2 GDNSRS (reference sequence). Here the CDR3 reads CAFRGPSRDTSHTDKLIF. CDR3 DNA sequence: TGTGCCTTTAGGGGTCCCTCAAGGGATACCTCCCACACCGATAAACTCATCTTT.

This clone was found many times. One base separates it from a far larger clone, so it is likely a read error. Other DNA sequences in this specimen translate into the identical CDR3. This rearrangement joins TRDV2 to TRDJ2, with D possibly matching TRDD3 (5 bases). The CDR3 loop spans 16 amino acids. Germline V gene lookup returns CDR1 GEAIGNYY and CDR2 EKD. In nucleotides, the CDR3 is TGTGCCTGTGACATAATTGGGGTGGGAGAGACAGCGCAACTCTTCTTT. Its protein product is CACDIIGVGETAQLFF.

As regards this clone: A read error likely explains why the TCRdb protein, taken from a much larger clone, differs from this DNA's translation at residue 16; the protein shown is translated from the DNA. This sequence joins TRDV1 and TRDJ1; 7 bases match TRDD3. Here the J gene was assigned by germline matching of the DNA, as TCRdb has none. Looked up from germline, CDR1 is TSWWSYY and CDR2 is QGS. The CDR3 spans 19 residues. The CDR3 nucleotides are TGTGCTCTTGGGGAACATAAGGCGGACTGGGGTGCTCGGGTCGATGAACTCATCTTT. Translation: CALGEHKADWGARVDELIF.

This clone was seen a few times. A read error likely explains why the TCRdb protein, taken from a much larger clone, differs from this DNA's translation at residue 8; the protein shown is translated from the DNA. This chain uses TRDV2 with TRDJ1; TRDD3 agrees at 8 bases. The J gene is absent in TCRdb and was assigned here via DNA matching to germline. CDR1 GEAIGNYY and CDR2 EKD come from the germline V gene. The trim removed 0 bases at V and 0 bases at J, leaving 20 bases unmatched. This CDR3 is 21 amino acids long. CDR3 amino acids: CACDTRPPYVLGASYTDKLIF. Here the CDR3 DNA reads TGTGCCTGTGACACCCGGCCTCCGTACGTACTGGGGGCCTCGTACACCGATAAACTCATCTTT.

This clone was detected many times. TCRdb's protein, taken from a much larger clone, differs from this DNA's translation at residue 9, likely owing to a read error; the protein displayed comes from the DNA. This chain joins TRDV3 and TRDJ1; TRDD3 might be the D (5 bases). Germline CDR1 TVYSNPD, CDR2 GDNSRS (reference sequence). V lost 2 bases, J lost 0 bases, and 22 bases lay in between. This CDR3 contains 17 residues. The DNA of the CDR3 is TGTGCCTTTCGCTCCTGTACTGGCCGCCCGTACACCGATAAACTCATCTTT. As protein: CAFRSCTGRPYTDKLIF.

This clone was detected ten times or more. A far larger clone is a single base away, which makes a read error likely. This sample also contains other DNA sequences that code for the same CDR3. The chain joins TRDV1 to TRDJ1; 11 bases map to TRDD3. This CDR3 comprises 17 residues. Unmatched junction bases numbered 15, after V lost 2 bases and J lost 10 bases. Germline assignment: CDR1 TSWWSYY and CDR2 QGS. CDR3 bases: TGTGCTCTTGGGGAAGAGGGTCTGCTGGGGGATACCATAAGACTCATCTTT. Translating gives CALGEEGLLGDTIRLIF.

This clone was seen a few times. For this DNA, TCRdb reports the protein of a much larger clone, which diverges at residue 7, most likely from a read error; the protein presented here is translated directly from the DNA. This chain connects TRDV1 to TRDJ2; TRDD3 matches 11 bases. The CDR3 runs to 23 residues. The germline V gene has CDR1 TSWWSYY and CDR2 QGS. V shed 0 bases, J shed 1 base, and the junction held 19 bases outside the gene matches. CDR3 amino acids: CALGELCRLLSYWGISLTAQLFF. The CDR3 DNA sequence: TGTGCTCTTGGGGAACTATGCCGTTTACTGTCATACTGGGGGATAAGTTTGACAGCACAACTCTTCTTT.

For this clone: A read error likely explains why the TCRdb protein, taken from a much larger clone, differs from this DNA's translation at residue 11; the protein shown is translated from the DNA. V gene TRDV1 combines with J gene TRDJ1, with D tentatively TRDD3 (5 bases). Because TCRdb records no J gene, it was assigned here through a match of the DNA to germline. Deletions cut 3 bases from V and 2 bases from J, with 34 bases between. Germline CDR1 and CDR2: TSWWSYY and QGS. The CDR3 contains 22 residues. CDR3 loop: CALGDHHYFFPWAALRTDKLIF. The CDR3 region has the DNA TGTGCTCTTGGGGACCATCACTACTTCTTTCCCTGGGCCGCCCTCCGTACCGATAAACTCATCTTT.

As to this clone: A read error likely explains why the TCRdb protein, taken from a much larger clone, differs from this DNA's translation at residue 13; the protein shown is translated from the DNA. This chain connects TRDV1 to TRDJ1; TRDD3 matches at 7 bases. Losses at the gene ends were 1 base for V and 6 bases for J; bases not matched to a gene: 14. The CDR3 has 17 amino acids. The germline gives CDR1 TSWWSYY, CDR2 QGS. CDR3 loop: CALGEPPYGGIPNKLIF. The CDR3 nucleotides read TGTGCTCTTGGGGAACCGCCCTACGGGGGGATCCCAAATAAACTCATCTTT.

There are a few counts of this clone. The protein TCRdb lists belongs to a much larger clone and differs from this DNA's translation at residue 15, which points to a read error; the protein shown is made from the DNA. This rearrangement joins TRDV1 to TRDJ1; D is perhaps TRDD3 (6 bases). TCRdb does not report a J gene; here it was assigned by matching the DNA to germline references. CDR1 and CDR2 (germline): TSWWSYY, QGS. V was trimmed by 2 bases and J by 0 bases, leaving 31 bases between them. The CDR3 runs to 22 residues. The CDR3 nucleotides read TGTGCTCTTGGGGAAATGGGAGATATCGGATATACTGGGAGACTCAACACCGATAAACTCATCTTT. Translating it yields CALGEMGDIGYTGRLNTDKLIF.

This clone turned up a few times. The protein in TCRdb stems from a much larger clone and differs at residue 8 from this DNA's translation, likely a read error; here the protein is translated from the DNA. This chain joins TRDV1 and TRDJ1; a possible D gene is TRDD3 (6 bases). Germline V gene sequence: CDR1 TSWWSYY, CDR2 QGS. V dropped 1 base and J dropped 1 base, with 22 bases sitting between them. The CDR3 covers 19 residues. The CDR3 is CALGERPPYIGGPTDKLIF. As DNA, the CDR3 is TGTGCTCTTGGGGAACGGCCTCCCTACATTGGGGGCCCCACCGATAAACTCATCTTT.

This clone occurred many times. It is likely a read error: a sequence one base away is far more abundant. This specimen includes other DNA sequences encoding the same CDR3. The rearrangement joins TRDV1 to TRDJ1, with TRDD3 matching 12 bases. This CDR3 is 24 amino acids long. From germline, CDR1 is TSWWSYY and CDR2 QGS. CDR3: CALGEPTFFCPNWGIPCYTDKLIF. The CDR3 region has the DNA TGTGCTCTTGGGGAACCCACCTTTTTCTGTCCTAACTGGGGGATACCCTGCTACACCGACAAACTCATCTTT.